This TCR beta chain was captured in a study of blood T cells in healthy people across ages. The V gene's germline CDR1 is SGHNT and CDR2 YYREEE (reference sequence). The trim removed 4 bases at V and 7 bases at J, leaving 7 bases unmatched. This CDR3 comprises 13 residues. A sample-barcoded 5' primer and a J-beta primer mix were used in a second PCR of roughly 7 to 12 cycles. Via MiXCR, TCRdb re-called the 5' RACE reads, giving one row per CDR3 protein. The table lists roughly 1,000,000 distinct CDR3 sequences, 25% of them singletons, with approximately 0.79% in the top ten. Another study also made use of these data, one on T cells of mothers and their children. That source notes: During the second PCR, the M1S primer introduced sample barcodes along with 2-4 random nucleotides.

Sequenced: blood. This rearrangement joins TRBV5-4 to TRBJ2-5; 7 bases agree with TRBD2. This receptor was obtained from a girl between 2 and 10 years old in good health. The CDR3 loop reads CASSRSPGGTQYF. The CDR3 coding sequence is TGTGCCAGCAGCCGATCTCCGGGAGGGACCCAGTACTTC. Using reference TRBV5-4 and TRBJ2-5 for the parts outside the CDR3, the full variable domain is ETGVTQSPTHLIKTRGQQVTLRCSSQSGHNTVSWYQQALGQGPQFIFQYYREEENGRGNFPPRFSGLQFPNYSSELNVNALELDDSALYLCASSRSPGGTQYFGPGTRLLVL.